This T cell receptor (beta chain) was obtained from a study of blood T cell repertoires in COVID-19. The sample holds many counts of this clone. Source study methods: Amplifying reference gene primers gave estimates of nucleated cell counts. TCRdb's copy holds only in-frame clones and misses some; the assay was immunoSEQ multiplex PCR. V and J calls and clone size follow that table, whereas D and trimming were derived from the DNA. The sample lists 150,000 to 200,000 clones, approximately 80% occurring once. V was shortened by 4 bases and J by 6 bases, with 9 bases between the two germline ends. CDR1 is LGHDT, CDR2 YNNKEL, per germline (reference sequence). This CDR3 has 13 amino acids.

The rearrangement joins TRBV3-1 (or the pseudogene TRBV3-2) to TRBJ2-2; D might be TRBD2 (5 bases). This receptor was identified in a man in his forties or fifties who had recovered from COVID-19. Material for sequencing was PBMCs or T cells enriched from blood (not recorded which). The CDR3 DNA follows: TGTGCCAGCAGCCCTCTCGGGGCCGGGGAGCTGTTTTTT. It yields the protein CASSPLGAGELFF.